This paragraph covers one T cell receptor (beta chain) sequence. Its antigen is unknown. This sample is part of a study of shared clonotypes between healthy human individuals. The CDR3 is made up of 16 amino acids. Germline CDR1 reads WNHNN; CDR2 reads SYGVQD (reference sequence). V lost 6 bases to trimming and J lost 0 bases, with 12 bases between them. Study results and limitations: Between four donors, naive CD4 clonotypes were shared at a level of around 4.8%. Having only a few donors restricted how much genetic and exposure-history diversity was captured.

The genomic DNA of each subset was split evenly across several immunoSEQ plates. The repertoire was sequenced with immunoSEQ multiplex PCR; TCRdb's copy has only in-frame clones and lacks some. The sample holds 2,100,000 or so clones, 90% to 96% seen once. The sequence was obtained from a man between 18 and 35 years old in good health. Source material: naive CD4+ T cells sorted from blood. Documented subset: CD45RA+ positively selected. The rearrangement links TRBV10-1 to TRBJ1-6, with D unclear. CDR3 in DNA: TGCGCCAGCAGCCCCGGGATACTCTCCTATAATTCACCCCTCCACTTT. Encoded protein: CASSPGILSYNSPLHF.